These 5 T cell receptor beta chains were all obtained from the same sample, sequenced in a study of spatial heterogeneity in lung cancer. General study points: How many expanded intratumoral alpha and beta TCRs were present tracked the tumor mutation count, which was a count of nonsynonymous mutations.

The time point is: sample taken at primary tumor resection. No antigen has been identified for these receptors. Each CDR3 protein gets one entry after TCRdb re-called the 5' RACE reads with MiXCR. The top ten clones hold 15% to 20% of a sample with 3,000 to 4,000 distinct CDR3 sequences, approximately 5% of them seen once. The starting material was lung tumor tissue, obtained at surgery. The receptor source for this set is a female donor with early-stage non-small cell lung cancer.

This clonotype was seen repeatedly, ten times or more. The rearrangement links TRBV20-1 to TRBJ2-1; 7 bases are a match to TRBD2. After removal of 4 bases from V and 8 bases from J, the junction contained 17 bases not matched to a gene. The CDR3 runs 16 residues. Germline assignment: CDR1 DFQATT and CDR2 SNEGSKA (reference sequence). CDR3 residues: CSAISPWGGSGDEQFF. CDR3 DNA: TGCAGTGCTATTTCCCCTTGGGGCGGGAGTGGCGATGAGCAGTTCTTC.

This clonotype was counted ten times or more. The rearrangement uses TRBV28 and TRBJ2-3, with 11 bases that match TRBD2. Germline assignment: CDR1 MDHEN and CDR2 SYDVKM. J gave up 4 bases and V 7 bases, and 10 bases lay outside the gene matches. The CDR3 extends over 16 amino acids. The CDR3 region has the DNA TGTGCCAGCATGGGAGGACTAGCGGGTCTCGCAGATACGCAGTATTTT. Translating gives CASMGGLAGLADTQYF. The variable domain in full, completed from reference TRBV28 and TRBJ2-3, reads DVKVTQSSRYLVKRTGEKVFLECVQDMDHENMFWYRQDPGLGLRLIYFSYDVKMKEKGDIPEGYSVSREKKERFSLILESASTNQTSMYLCASMGGLAGLADTQYFGPGTRLTVL.

This clonotype is medium-sized within its sample. The genes are TRBV6-5 and TRBJ2-2; 8 positions match TRBD2. The V and J ends lost 5 bases and 2 bases, in that order; junction bases with no gene match: 7. The CDR3 contains 16 residues. The germline CDR1 and CDR2 sequences are MNHEY and SVGAGI. For the CDR3, the DNA is TGTGCCAGCAGTCCCCTCAGCGGGAGAAACACCGGGGAGCTGTTTTTT. Translating gives CASSPLSGRNTGELFF.

In its sample, this clonotype is medium-sized. The V call is TRBV28, the J call TRBJ1-6; D gene unclear. Between the trimmed V and J ends, which lost 8 bases and 6 bases, there was a span of 11 bases. The CDR3 runs to 13 residues. Looked up from germline, CDR1 is MDHEN and CDR2 is SYDVKM. The CDR3 spells CASLPDFNSPLHF. The CDR3 nucleotides read TGTGCCAGCTTGCCAGATTTTAATTCACCCCTCCACTTT. Full variable domain (rest looked up from reference TRBV28 and TRBJ1-6): DVKVTQSSRYLVKRTGEKVFLECVQDMDHENMFWYRQDPGLGLRLIYFSYDVKMKEKGDIPEGYSVSREKKERFSLILESASTNQTSMYLCASLPDFNSPLHFGNGTRLTVT.

This clonotype is deemed medium-sized. This rearrangement joins TRBV27 to TRBJ1-1, with TRBD1 matching over 10 bases. The length of the CDR3 is 16 residues. Trimming cost V 4 bases and J 0 bases; bases outside gene matches: 5. Per the germline V gene, CDR1 is MNHEY and CDR2 is SMNVEV (reference sequence). The DNA for the CDR3 is TGTGCCAGCAGTTCGCCGACAGGGGGCATGAACACTGAAGCTTTCTTT. Translating gives CASSSPTGGMNTEAFF.